The 24 T cell receptor beta chains reported below all come from one sample, sequenced in a study of somatic mutations in cytotoxic T cells in rheumatoid arthritis. The method was immunoSEQ multiplex PCR; TCRdb's version includes in-frame clones alone and lacks a portion of them. The sample yields tens of thousands of clones, roughly four fifths seen once. The sample comprised CD8+ T cells sorted from blood. Source of these receptors: an adult with rheumatoid arthritis.

The rearrangement uses TRBV29-1 and TRBJ1-1; tentatively, D is TRBD1 (5 bases). V lost 4 bases and J lost 5, with 14 bases in between. The germline CDR1 and CDR2 sequences are SQVTM and ANQGSEA. This CDR3 has 13 residues. CDR3 coding DNA: TGCAGCGTTGCTACTGTCGAGGGGACTGAAGCTTTCTTT. As protein: CSVATVEGTEAFF.

This rearrangement joins TRBV5-8 to TRBJ1-5, with 8 bases fitting TRBD1. The V and J ends lost 5 bases and 1 base, in that order; junction bases with no gene match: 14. Germline V CDR1 and CDR2: SGHTS, YDEGEE. The CDR3 runs 18 residues. The CDR3 region has the DNA TGTGCCAGCAGAGATGAAGAGACAGGGGACCTAAGCAATCAGCCCCAGCATTTT. As protein: CASRDEETGDLSNQPQHF.

This chain uses TRBV2 with TRBJ1-1, with D possibly matching TRBD1 (5 bases). Germline V gene lookup returns CDR1 SNHLY and CDR2 FYNNEI. The V and J ends lost 1 base and 1 base respectively, with 10 bases between them. This CDR3 spans 15 amino acids. In DNA, the CDR3 is TGTGCCAGCAGTGAAGAGGTGGGGGGGAACACTGAAGCTTTCTTT. It encodes CASSEEVGGNTEAFF.

This sequence joins TRBV9 and TRBJ1-2; a possible D gene is TRBD1 (5 bases). CDR1 and CDR2 from the germline V gene are SGDLS and YYNGEE. V gave up 0 bases and J gave up 3 bases, with 12 bases separating them. The CDR3 loop spans 15 amino acids. CDR3 sequence (DNA): TGTGCCAGCAGCGTAGGCAGGGATCTGGACTATGGCTACACCTTC. Translated: CASSVGRDLDYGYTF.

The chain uses TRBV6-5 and TRBJ2-7; D remains unclear. The V and J ends lost 0 bases and 0 bases respectively, with 6 bases between them. CDR1 is MNHEY, CDR2 SVGAGI, per germline. The CDR3 sequence is 14 residues long. The CDR3 DNA follows: TGTGCCAGCAGTTACTCGGGAACCTCCTACGAGCAGTACTTC. Encoded protein: CASSYSGTSYEQYF.

This clone is a singleton in its sample. The chain recombines TRBV30 with TRBJ1-2; D is unresolved. With 2 bases removed from V and 5 bases from J, the gap between germline ends came to 9 bases. Germline V gene lookup returns CDR1 GTSNPN and CDR2 SVGIG (reference sequence). The CDR3 consists of 12 residues. Here the CDR3 reads CAWSPGTYGYTF. The DNA of the CDR3 is TGTGCCTGGAGTCCCGGAACGTATGGCTACACCTTC.

V gene TRBV5-6 combines with J gene TRBJ2-7; D is perhaps TRBD1 or TRBD2 (5 bases each). The V and J ends lost 2 bases and 5 bases respectively, with 11 bases between them. The CDR3 length is 13 residues. Germline CDR1 is SGHDT and CDR2 is YYEEEE. CDR3 loop: CASSFWGFDEQYF. The CDR3 region has the DNA TGTGCCAGCAGCTTCTGGGGGTTCGACGAGCAGTACTTC. The variable domain in full, with the rest retrieved from reference TRBV5-6 and TRBJ2-7, is DAGVTQSPTHLIKTRGQQVTLRCSPKSGHDTVSWYQQALGQGPQFIFQYYEEEERQRGNFPDRFSGHQFPNYSSELNVNALLLGDSALYLCASSFWGFDEQYFGPGTRLTVT.

This rearrangement joins TRBV14 to TRBJ2-2; 7 positions agree with TRBD1. The CDR3 contains 16 residues. V was pared by 1 base and J by 1 base, with 3 bases of the junction left unmatched. Per germline, CDR1 SGHDN and CDR2 FVKESK. CDR3 nucleotides: TGTGCCAGCAGCCAAGTTCGGACAGGGAACACCGGGGAGCTGTTTTTT. Protein product: CASSQVRTGNTGELFF.

This chain joins TRBV7-9 and TRBJ1-1, with a possible D match to TRBD1 (5 bases). This CDR3 region has 14 residues. Trimming shortened V by 6 bases and J by 4 bases, and 15 bases separated the two germline ends. CDR1 SEHNR and CDR2 FQNEAQ come from the germline V gene (reference sequence). CDR3 residues: CASSYSRVGTEAFF. The CDR3 nucleotides are TGTGCCAGCAGTTACTCCAGGGTGGGCACTGAAGCTTTCTTT.

The chain recombines TRBV7-9 with TRBJ2-7, with TRBD1 matching 7 bases. Germline CDR1 is SEHNR and CDR2 is FQNEAQ (reference sequence). After removal of 6 bases from V and 2 bases from J, the junction contained 4 bases not matched to a gene. The CDR3 covers 13 residues. CDR3 DNA sequence: TGTGCCAGCAGGAGTGGGACAGCCTACGAGCAGTACTTC. This codes for CASRSGTAYEQYF.

V usage is TRBV5-5 and J usage is TRBJ2-7, with 9 bases fitting TRBD2. V lost 0 bases and J lost 0; bases outside the gene matches: 7. CDR1 is SGHKS and CDR2 is YYEKEE in the germline V gene (reference sequence). The CDR3 runs 17 residues. The CDR3 reads CASSLEGLAKPSYEQYF. CDR3 nucleotide sequence: TGTGCCAGCAGCTTGGAAGGACTAGCGAAACCCTCCTACGAGCAGTACTTC.

The CDR3 DNA follows: TGCGCCAGCAGCCAAGACTCTGGGGGGGGCCAAGAGACCCAGTACTTC. Translated, it gives CASSQDSGGGQETQYF. The chain joins TRBV4-3 to TRBJ2-5, with 7 bases aligning to TRBD2. V was clipped by 0 bases and J by 1 base; unmatched bases: 5. The CDR3 is 16 residues long. Germline lookup yields CDR1 LGHNA and CDR2 YSLEER.

The chain joins TRBV2 to TRBJ2-5, with TRBD2 identical over 12 bases. Germline values: CDR1 SNHLY, CDR2 FYNNEI. The CDR3 contains 14 residues. V shed 3 bases and J 4 bases; nucleotides not matched to a gene: 0. CDR3 bases: TGTGCCAGCAGTGAGACTAGCGGGAGAGAGACCCAGTACTTC. Its translation: CASSETSGRETQYF.

This sequence joins TRBV6-5 and TRBJ2-7; D could derive from TRBD1 or TRBD2 (6 bases each). With 7 bases removed from V and 6 bases from J, the gap between germline ends came to 10 bases. Germline CDR1 is MNHEY and CDR2 is SVGAGI. The CDR3 length is 11 residues. The CDR3 DNA is TGTGCCAGCACCGAGGGGGGCGAGCAGTACTTC. Its translation: CASTEGGEQYF.

This clone turned up a few times. The V and J genes are TRBV9 and TRBJ1-2; D gene unclear. This CDR3 spans 16 amino acids. The V end lost 1 base, the J end lost 2 bases, and 15 bases lay between the germline ends. In germline, CDR1 is SGDLS, CDR2 YYNGEE. This CDR3 reads CASSVSRGPLNYGYTF. The DNA of the CDR3 is TGTGCCAGCAGCGTATCCAGAGGGCCCCTAAACTATGGCTACACCTTC. The whole variable domain, filled in from reference TRBV9 and TRBJ1-2, reads DSGVTQTPKHLITATGQRVTLRCSPRSGDLSVYWYQQSLDQGLQFLIQYYNGEERAKGNILERFSAQQFPDLHSELNLSSLELGDSALYFCASSVSRGPLNYGYTFGSGTRLTVV.

In its sample, this clone was seen once. The chain couples TRBV5-4 to TRBJ2-7; D is unresolved. V dropped 2 bases and J dropped 3 bases, with 9 bases sitting between them. CDR3 size: 13 residues. CDR1 is SGHNT and CDR2 is YYREEE in the germline V gene (reference sequence). CDR3 sequence reads: CASSFESDYEQYF. CDR3 coding DNA: TGTGCCAGCAGCTTTGAAAGCGACTACGAGCAGTACTTC.

The chain has TRBV30 and TRBJ1-2, with D maybe TRBD1 (6 bases). The CDR3 runs to 15 residues. The V gene lost 2 bases and the J gene lost 4 bases, with 17 bases spanning the gap. Germline CDR1 is GTSNPN and CDR2 is SVGIG (reference sequence). In DNA, the CDR3 is TGTGCCTGGAGTTCGGGGGGCACCCACTTCTATGGCTACACCTTC. The encoded protein is CAWSSGGTHFYGYTF.

This chain links TRBV6-1 with TRBJ1-5; D ambiguous. The ends were cut back, 1 base at V and 6 bases at J, with 13 bases in the middle. The CDR3 is 15 amino acids. Germline assignment: CDR1 MNHNS and CDR2 SASEGT. The DNA for the CDR3 is TGTGCCAGCAGTGAAGTGCAGGAAGGCGTTCAGCCCCAGCATTTT. This translates into CASSEVQEGVQPQHF.

This clone was counted a single time. The rearrangement uses TRBV9 and TRBJ1-2; D is undetermined. Trimming removed 0 bases from V and 4 bases from J, with 16 bases in between. The CDR3 consists of 16 residues. The germline CDR1 and CDR2 sequences are SGDLS and YYNGEE. In DNA, the CDR3 is TGTGCCAGCAGCGTAGCAGATAGCCCCTGGGGCTATGGCTACACCTTC. This translates into CASSVADSPWGYGYTF.

The chain joins TRBV7-8 to TRBJ2-5, with 9 bases identical to TRBD1. The germline V gene has CDR1 SGHVS and CDR2 FQNEAQ. V was clipped by 0 bases and J by 2 bases; unmatched bases: 7. There are 17 residues in the CDR3. The CDR3 nucleotides are TGTGCCAGCAGCTTAGCTAGGGACAGGGTGGAGCAAGAGACCCAGTACTTC. Translating gives CASSLARDRVEQETQYF.

V usage is TRBV27 and J usage is TRBJ2-5; D not certain. V was cut by 1 base and J by 5 bases, with 14 bases left in between. CDR3 length equals 15 residues. The V gene's germline CDR1 is MNHEY and CDR2 SMNVEV (reference sequence). Here the CDR3 DNA reads TGTGCCAGCAGTTTATACGGCGGTTCTAGTGAGACCCAGTACTTC. It yields the protein CASSLYGGSSETQYF.

The V and J genes are TRBV7-6 and TRBJ2-3; D could derive from TRBD1 or TRBD2 (5 bases each). The CDR3 is made up of 16 amino acids. The germline gives CDR1 SGHVS, CDR2 FNYEAQ. V dropped 5 bases and J dropped 6 bases, with 21 bases sitting between them. The CDR3 is CASSLTTGLVTDTQYF. CDR3 coding DNA: TGTGCCAGCAGCCTTACTACAGGACTCGTCACCGATACGCAGTATTTT.

About this clone itself: At one end, the junction sequence differs from germline, possibly due to a read error. The J gene is TRBJ2-5, the V gene TRBV7-8, with TRBD1 identical over 7 bases. Germline CDR1 reads SGHVS; CDR2 reads FQNEAQ. The CDR3 is made up of 17 amino acids. This CDR3 reads CASSPPAPGDRQEAQYF. CDR3 DNA: TGTGCCAGCAGCCCGCCTGCCCCCGGGGACAGACAAGAGGCCCAGTACTTC.

This clone was recorded only once. The CDR3, as DNA: TGTGCCAGTACCAGGACTAGCGGGAGCCAAGAGACCCAGTACTTC. This translates into CASTRTSGSQETQYF. The V and J genes are TRBV19 and TRBJ2-5; TRBD2 agrees at 13 bases. CDR1 is LNHDA and CDR2 is SQIVND in the germline V gene (reference sequence). The ends lost 7 bases at V and 1 base at J; junction bases unmatched: 3. This CDR3 region has 15 residues. Combining the CDR3 with reference TRBV19 and TRBJ2-5 gives the whole variable domain DGGITQSPKYLFRKEGQNVTLSCEQNLNHDAMYWYRQDPGQGLRLIYYSQIVNDFQKGDIAEGYSVSREKKESFPLTVTSAQKNPTAFYLCASTRTSGSQETQYFGPGTRLLVL.